These T cell receptor beta chains were read from a single sample in a study of blood T cell dynamics during melanoma immunotherapy. Profiled with immunoSEQ multiplex PCR; TCRdb holds only in-frame clones, not every one. The sample carries 15,000 or so clones, roughly 90% recorded once. The specimen was blood, collected from a patient treated with checkpoint blockade. These receptors originate from a human donor with melanoma. Both conserved end residues are part of each CDR3. The order of the fields is D gene, V gene, clone size, J gene, CDR3 DNA, CDR3 protein. A D gene is named only where the DNA matches it firmly. Not every row has a clone size; where given, it reads once, few, many or a size class.

D: TRBD1; V: TRBV5-6; size: .; J: TRBJ1-3; DNA: TGTGCCAGCAGCTTGGCCGGACAGGGGAGTTGGGACACCATATATTTT; CDR3: CASSLAGQGSWDTIYF
D: .; V: TRBV7-9; size: .; J: TRBJ1-1; DNA: TGTGCCAGCACCCCTCAAGAAATTATTCGAGAAGCTTTCTTT; CDR3: CASTPQEIIREAFF
D: .; V: TRBV5-4; size: .; J: TRBJ2-1; DNA: TGTGCCAGCAGCTTGGTAAGGGGTGAGCAGTTCTTC; CDR3: CASSLVRGEQFF
D: .; V: TRBV27; size: .; J: TRBJ1-2; DNA: TGTGCCAGCAGTTTTATGGGGGCGGATGGCTACACCTTC; CDR3: CASSFMGADGYTF
D: .; V: TRBV4-1; size: .; J: TRBJ2-7; DNA: TGCGCCAGCAGCCAGGGGTTGGTGGATTCCTACGAGCAGTACTTC; CDR3: CASSQGLVDSYEQYF
D: TRBD2; V: TRBV9; size: .; J: TRBJ2-3; DNA: TGTGCCAGCAGCGTCTCTAGCGGGGGTAGCACAGATACGCAGTATTTT; CDR3: CASSVSSGGSTDTQYF
D: TRBD2; V: TRBV12-5; size: .; J: TRBJ2-3; DNA: TGTGCTAGTGGTTCCGGGACTAGCGTTGTAACAGATACGCAGTATTTT; CDR3: CASGSGTSVVTDTQYF
D: .; V: TRBV18; size: .; J: TRBJ2-1; DNA: TGTGCCAGCTCACCATCCACGACCGGCAATGAGCAGTTCTTC; CDR3: CASSPSTTGNEQFF
D: TRBD2; V: TRBV19; size: few; J: TRBJ2-5; DNA: TGTGCCAGTAGGGTCGGAGCGGGGGTTCAAGAGACCCAGTACTTC; CDR3: CASRVGAGVQETQYF
D: .; V: TRBV7-9; size: few; J: TRBJ1-1; DNA: TGTGCCAGCAGCTTAGGGTGGGTCACTGAAGCTTTCTTT; CDR3: CASSLGWVTEAFF
D: .; V: TRBV5-8; size: .; J: TRBJ2-2; DNA: TGTGCCAGCAGCTTGGAGGGCTCCACCGGGGAGCTGTTTTTT; CDR3: CASSLEGSTGELFF
D: TRBD2; V: TRBV11-3; size: once; J: TRBJ2-3; DNA: TGTGCCAGCAGCTTGGGCGGGAGGGGTACGCAGTATTTT; CDR3: CASSLGGRGTQYF
D: .; V: TRBV19; size: .; J: TRBJ2-4; DNA: TGTGCCAGTGGCCCTCAACGGGAGCTGGTAGCCAAAAACATTCAGTACTTC; CDR3: CASGPQRELVAKNIQYF
D: TRBD1; V: TRBV30; size: .; J: TRBJ1-4; DNA: TGTGCCTGGGGTGGGACAGGGAATGAAAAACTGTTTTTT; CDR3: CAWGGTGNEKLFF
D: TRBD1; V: TRBV30; size: .; J: TRBJ2-3; DNA: TGTGCCTGGAGTCCTCCCGGGGACAGGGGATCCCCTAGCACAGATACGCAGTATTTT; CDR3: CAWSPPGDRGSPSTDTQYF